This note documents a single T cell receptor (beta chain) sequence. No antigen is known for it. It was by 5'RACE template switching with UMIs that TCR beta cDNA was made. TCRdb reanalyzed the 5' RACE reads and collapses them to one entry per CDR3 protein, without DNA. Here the sample table reports roughly 170,000 distinct CDR3 sequences. The data were taken from a study of T cells expressing NK-cell markers. Study-wide background: Sequencing of TCR beta repertoires drew on sorted CD3+CD56+NKG2C+, CD3+CD56+NKG2C- and CD3+CD56-NKG2C+ T cells. General study findings and limits: For 6 or 7 donors, the dominant NKG2C+ clonotypes made up roughly 1.0-7.5% of their CD8+ T cells. The CD3+CD56-NKG2C+ fraction was also led by these clonotypes in four donors.

This CDR3 has 17 amino acids. The germline V gene has CDR1 LGHDT and CDR2 YNNKEL (reference sequence). Source material: blood T cells: a sorted CD56 or NKG2C T cell subset, CD4+ or CD8+ T cells, or bulk PBMC T cells (not recorded which). The TCR sequence derives from a woman between 18 and 70 years old in good health. The rearrangement uses TRBV3-1 and TRBJ2-3; TCRdb returns TRBD2, unconfirmable since there is no DNA. This CDR3 is CASSQPGTSGTTDTQYF.